These 29 T cell receptor beta chains originate from one sample sequenced in a study of cytomegalovirus exposure and HLA in healthy donors. Both 60 Vbeta primers and 13 Jbeta primers went into the PCR. Sequenced by immunoSEQ multiplex PCR; TCRdb stores in-frame clones only, minus some. The sample includes 190,000 or so clones, roughly four fifths of them seen just once. The sequenced material came from PBMCs. The receptors come from a man aged 45-65 years in good health and CMV-seronegative.

This clone was picked up one time. The chain is built from TRBV7-9 and TRBJ2-1; TRBD2 agrees at 7 bases. Germline loops: CDR1 SEHNR, CDR2 FQNEAQ (reference sequence). This CDR3 contains 16 residues. With V trimmed by 5 bases and J by 2 bases, 9 bases remained unmatched. The CDR3: CASSPRGGSAYNEQFF. The CDR3 nucleotides are TGTGCCAGCAGCCCGAGGGGCGGGAGCGCCTACAATGAGCAGTTCTTC.

The genes are TRBV19 and TRBJ2-5, with D possibly TRBD2 on 6 matching bases. Germline CDR1 is LNHDA and CDR2 is SQIVND (reference sequence). The CDR3 contains 12 residues. V was shortened by 3 bases and J by 6 bases, with 8 bases between the two germline ends. The CDR3 DNA sequence: TGTGCCAGTAGTATTGCGGGGCAGACCCAGTACTTC. Translating gives CASSIAGQTQYF.

This CDR3 is CASSQDSTSYEQYF. The CDR3 DNA is TGTGCCAGCAGCCAAGATTCGACTTCCTACGAGCAGTACTTC. The V and J genes are TRBV14 and TRBJ2-7, with D unclear. CDR3 size: 14 residues. CDR1 and CDR2 (germline): SGHDN, FVKESK. Trimming removed 0 bases from V and 1 base from J, with 7 bases in between.

This clone was recorded only once. This rearrangement joins TRBV10-1 to TRBJ1-2; D gene unclear. The germline V gene encodes CDR1 WNHNN and CDR2 SYGVQD (reference sequence). V dropped 1 base and J dropped 4 bases, with 7 bases sitting between them. The CDR3 totals 13 residues. The CDR3 DNA reads as TGCGCCAGCAGTGAGTGGTCGGGCTATGGCTACACCTTC. This sequence encodes CASSEWSGYGYTF.

The V call is TRBV18, the J call TRBJ1-1; 7 nucleotides line up with TRBD1. V dropped 2 bases and J dropped 3; count of bases not matched to a gene: 3. The CDR3 is 14 amino acids. Looked up from germline, CDR1 is KGHSH and CDR2 is LQKENI. The CDR3 is CASSPRDSYTEAFF. In DNA, the CDR3 is TGTGCCAGCTCACCAAGGGACAGTTACACTGAAGCTTTCTTT.

The chain carries TRBV5-1 and TRBJ2-5; a weak D match, TRBD2 (5 bases). Trimming pared 0 bases from V and 5 bases from J, leaving 11 bases between. Looked up from germline, CDR1 is SGHRS and CDR2 is YFSETQ. The CDR3 extends over 14 amino acids. Here the CDR3 DNA reads TGCGCCAGCAGCTTGGCTCACAGAGGGGAGACCCAGTACTTC. This sequence encodes CASSLAHRGETQYF.

V is TRBV2 and J is TRBJ2-1; the match to TRBD2 covers 8 bases. Germline V gives CDR1 SNHLY, CDR2 FYNNEI. The V gene end was trimmed by 11 bases and the J gene end by 8 bases; junction bases not matched to a gene: 11. The CDR3 loop spans 13 amino acids. CDR3 loop: CAVKPGGGDEQFF. The DNA for the CDR3 is TGTGCCGTAAAGCCGGGGGGGGGCGATGAGCAGTTCTTC.

This rearrangement joins TRBV5-8 to TRBJ1-4; possibly TRBD1 for D (6 bases). CDR1 is SGHTS, CDR2 YDEGEE, per germline. The CDR3 contains 15 residues. Trimming shortened V by 3 bases and J by 11 bases, and 20 bases separated the two germline ends. The CDR3 DNA reads as TGTGCCAGCAGCTCGTTGGGACACCTGGGGGGGAAACTGTTTTTT. Its translation is CASSSLGHLGGKLFF.

This clone appeared once. This chain joins TRBV7-9 and TRBJ1-1; D uncertain. V shed 3 bases and J shed 1 base, with 9 bases lying between them. Germline CDR1 reads SEHNR; CDR2 reads FQNEAQ (reference sequence). The CDR3 has 14 residues. Written as DNA, the CDR3 is TGTGCCAGCAGCTTTGAGGGAGCGAACACTGAAGCTTTCTTT. Translation: CASSFEGANTEAFF.

The V gene is TRBV19, the J gene TRBJ2-7; D is undetermined. Trimming left V 2 bases short and J 2 bases short, with 7 bases between. Germline V gives CDR1 LNHDA, CDR2 SQIVND (reference sequence). CDR3 length equals 13 residues. CDR3 sequence reads: CASSITTAYEQYF. DNA for the CDR3: TGTGCCAGTAGTATAACCACAGCCTACGAGCAGTACTTC.

The chain carries TRBV19 and TRBJ1-2; D unclear. The germline V gene has CDR1 LNHDA and CDR2 SQIVND (reference sequence). V was clipped by 5 bases and J by 4 bases, with 17 bases between them. The CDR3 spans 15 residues. The CDR3 region has the DNA TGTGCCAGTAGTGAGGGCCGGGGTGACCTCTATGGCTACACCTTC. Its translation is CASSEGRGDLYGYTF.

This chain joins TRBV10-3 and TRBJ2-3, with D perhaps matching TRBD1 (5 bases). The germline V gene encodes CDR1 ENHRY and CDR2 SYGVKD. V was clipped by 5 bases and J by 5 bases, with 8 bases between them. This CDR3 is built from 12 residues. The CDR3 bases are TGTGCCATCAGTTGGCAGGGAGATACGCAGTATTTT. Translation gives CAISWQGDTQYF.

The chain links TRBV30 to TRBJ2-5, with TRBD2 matching 9 bases. The V gene's germline CDR1 is GTSNPN and CDR2 SVGIG (reference sequence). This CDR3 is 14 amino acids long. Trimming removed 0 bases from V and 5 bases from J; junction bases left unmatched: 4. CDR3 protein: CAWSVGLAGETQYF. The DNA of the CDR3 is TGTGCCTGGAGTGTGGGACTAGCTGGCGAGACCCAGTACTTC.

This chain links TRBV18 with TRBJ2-5, with TRBD2 matching over 10 bases. Germline CDR1 and CDR2: KGHSH and LQKENI. The junction had 4 bases not matched to a gene; V was cut back by 1 base and J by 2 bases. CDR3 length: 16 residues. CDR3 bases: TGTGCCAGCTCACCACAGGCTAGCGGGAGTCAAGAGACCCAGTACTTC. It specifies CASSPQASGSQETQYF.

This sequence joins TRBV19 and TRBJ2-5; 9 bases line up with TRBD1. The J segment lost 2 bases and the V segment lost 8 bases, leaving 12 bases of the junction unmatched. CDR1 and CDR2 (germline): LNHDA, SQIVND (reference sequence). The CDR3 contains 16 residues. CDR3 bases: TGTGCCAGTTCCTCCCCGTACGGGACAGGGCAAGAGACCCAGTACTTC. Residues: CASSSPYGTGQETQYF.

The V call is TRBV7-9, the J call TRBJ1-1; no clear D gene. Germline assignment: CDR1 SEHNR and CDR2 FQNEAQ (reference sequence). This CDR3 has 9 amino acids. V lost 8 bases and J lost 7, with 5 bases in between. The CDR3, as DNA: TGTGCCAGCGGGCGTGAAGCTTTCTTT. It is translated as CASGREAFF.

This clone was counted a few times. CDR3 sequence reads: CASSLQGYEQYF. The CDR3 DNA sequence: TGTGCCAGCAGCCTACAGGGTTACGAGCAGTACTTC. V is TRBV11-2 and J is TRBJ2-5; D is perhaps TRBD1 (6 bases). The DNA end is a closer match to TRBJ2-7, so the J assignment may be wrong. The CDR3 spans 12 residues. The germline V gene encodes CDR1 SGHAT and CDR2 FQNNGV.

The chain employs TRBV4-2 and TRBJ1-1; a weak D match, TRBD1 (6 bases). Germline CDR1 reads LGHNA; CDR2 reads YNFKEQ. V lost 4 bases, J lost 0 bases, and 9 bases lay in between. There are 14 residues in the CDR3. CDR3 DNA sequence: TGTGCCAGCAGCCCGACAGGATTGAACACTGAAGCTTTCTTT. The encoded protein is CASSPTGLNTEAFF.

This chain links TRBV7-2 with TRBJ2-5; 9 nucleotides match TRBD2. Germline V gives CDR1 SGHTA, CDR2 FQGNSA. V was clipped by 3 bases and J by 2 bases; unmatched bases: 16. This CDR3 is built from 19 residues. As DNA, the CDR3 is TGTGCCAGCAGCTTTACCGGGACTAGCTCCCTCCTCGGTCAAGAGACCCAGTACTTC. Protein: CASSFTGTSSLLGQETQYF. Full variable domain (rest looked up from reference TRBV7-2 and TRBJ2-5): GAGVSQSPSNKVTEKGKDVELRCDPISGHTALYWYRQSLGQGLEFLIYFQGNSAPDKSGLPSDRFSAERTGGSVSTLTIQRTQQEDSAVYLCASSFTGTSSLLGQETQYFGPGTRLLVL.

The CDR3 sequence is CASSSGTSVVETQYF. The DNA for the CDR3 is TGTGCCAGCAGTTCGGGGACTAGCGTAGTAGAGACCCAGTACTTC. The genes are TRBV7-2 and TRBJ2-5, with TRBD2 matching over 10 bases. Germline V gene data show CDR1 as SGHTA and CDR2 as FQGNSA. The V gene end was trimmed by 6 bases and the J gene end by 4 bases; junction bases not matched to a gene: 8. The CDR3 consists of 15 residues.

The genes are TRBV7-2 and TRBJ2-7, with TRBD2 identical over 9 bases. With V trimmed by 5 bases and J by 0 bases, 8 bases remained unmatched. This CDR3 has 16 amino acids. Germline V lookup: CDR1 SGHTA, CDR2 FQGNSA. This chain's CDR3 is CASSPLVSGGSYEQYF. The CDR3 coding sequence is TGTGCCAGCAGCCCATTAGTTAGCGGGGGCTCCTACGAGCAGTACTTC.

The rearrangement links TRBV5-1 to TRBJ2-5, with 9 positions matching TRBD2. The CDR3 extends over 13 amino acids. The germline V gene has CDR1 SGHRS and CDR2 YFSETQ. The V and J ends lost 5 bases and 2 bases, in that order; junction bases with no gene match: 1. The CDR3 coding sequence is TGCGCCAGCAGGCGGGGGGGGCAAGAGACCCAGTACTTC. It yields the protein CASRRGGQETQYF.

The rearrangement links TRBV5-8 to TRBJ2-7; 7 nucleotides agree with TRBD2. Germline CDR1 SGHTS, CDR2 YDEGEE. CDR3 size: 13 residues. V trimming: 2 bases; J trimming: 7 bases; junction bases outside the gene matches: 6. CDR3 amino acids: CASSFGTTGEQYF. CDR3 coding DNA: TGTGCCAGCAGCTTCGGGACTACGGGTGAGCAGTACTTC.

The chain employs TRBV6-6 and TRBJ1-5; 9 bases map to TRBD1. In germline, CDR1 is MNHNY, CDR2 SVGAGI (reference sequence). This CDR3 is 15 amino acids long. Germline trimming cut 5 bases from V and 4 bases from J; bases unmatched to any gene: 6. The CDR3 coding sequence is TGTGCCAGCAGTGACAGGGACAGGGTGAATCAGCCCCAGCATTTT. Amino acid sequence: CASSDRDRVNQPQHF.

This clone is a singleton in its sample. The V call is TRBV10-1, the J call TRBJ2-1; 7 bases match TRBD2. V gave up 10 bases and J gave up 4 bases; unmatched junction bases: 19. This CDR3 has 17 residues. The germline V gene encodes CDR1 WNHNN and CDR2 SYGVQD (reference sequence). This CDR3 reads CATRVWRESLRYNEQFF. CDR3 in DNA: TGCGCCACCCGGGTCTGGCGGGAGAGTCTTCGGTACAATGAGCAGTTCTTC.

The V gene is TRBV6-1, the J gene TRBJ2-2; the D is unclear. The V gene lost 9 bases and the J gene lost 9 bases, with 23 bases spanning the gap. Germline V gene sequence: CDR1 MNHNS, CDR2 SASEGT. This CDR3 has 15 residues. CDR3 amino acids: CASNVLSPVTRELFF. CDR3 coding DNA: TGTGCCAGTAACGTCCTTAGCCCGGTGACCAGGGAGCTGTTTTTT.

CDR3 bases: TGTGCCTGCACCGTAGCTAGCGGGGGCACAGATACGCAGTATTTT. Translated, it gives CACTVASGGTDTQYF. V and J are TRBV30 and TRBJ2-3, with TRBD2 identical over 9 bases. Germline lookup yields CDR1 GTSNPN and CDR2 SVGIG (reference sequence). This CDR3 spans 15 amino acids. V dropped 6 bases and J dropped 1; count of bases not matched to a gene: 8.

The table lists this clone with a count of one. The gene calls are TRBV5-4 and TRBJ2-5; TRBD2 agrees at 8 bases. V lost 5 bases to trimming and J lost 5 bases; unmatched junction nucleotides: 11. The CDR3 loop spans 15 amino acids. Germline CDR1 SGHNT, CDR2 YYREEE (reference sequence). The CDR3 DNA reads as TGTGCCAGCAGACGGGGGGGTGGGTTAGGCGAGACCCAGTACTTC. Residues: CASRRGGGLGETQYF.

V gene TRBV7-2 combines with J gene TRBJ2-7, with 9 bases identical to TRBD1. Per the germline V gene, CDR1 is SGHTA and CDR2 is FQGNSA. This CDR3 spans 14 amino acids. J lost 0 bases, V lost 5 bases, and 2 bases had no gene match. CDR3 bases: TGTGCCAGCAGCCGACAGGGGGACTCCTACGAGCAGTACTTC. This gives the protein CASSRQGDSYEQYF.